This T cell receptor (beta chain) emerged from a study of spatial heterogeneity in lung cancer. The overall study: Detection consistently captured more beta-chain sequences than alpha-chain sequences. Raw-read counts averaged over ten per unique TCR and UMI combination. Points from the study as a whole: Tumor TCRs that were ubiquitous and expanded showed up in blood more at resection than follow-up.

A single record per CDR3 protein comes from TCRdb applying MiXCR to the 5' RACE reads. The data contain 27,000 or so distinct CDR3 sequences, roughly 5.7% of them singletons. This clonotype was recorded many times. Its specificity is not known. Time point specified: blood at routine non-recurrence follow-up after resection. The sample in question was PBMCs, obtained at follow-up. This receptor was taken from a female donor with early-stage non-small cell lung cancer.

The CDR3 region is CASNVRGYGYTF. The CDR3 nucleotides are TGTGCCAGTAACGTACGGGGCTATGGCTACACCTTC. The V gene is TRBV19, the J gene TRBJ1-2; no firm D call. Germline values: CDR1 LNHDA, CDR2 SQIVND (reference sequence). This CDR3 region has 12 residues. Between the trimmed V and J ends, which lost 7 bases and 4 bases, there was a span of 10 bases.